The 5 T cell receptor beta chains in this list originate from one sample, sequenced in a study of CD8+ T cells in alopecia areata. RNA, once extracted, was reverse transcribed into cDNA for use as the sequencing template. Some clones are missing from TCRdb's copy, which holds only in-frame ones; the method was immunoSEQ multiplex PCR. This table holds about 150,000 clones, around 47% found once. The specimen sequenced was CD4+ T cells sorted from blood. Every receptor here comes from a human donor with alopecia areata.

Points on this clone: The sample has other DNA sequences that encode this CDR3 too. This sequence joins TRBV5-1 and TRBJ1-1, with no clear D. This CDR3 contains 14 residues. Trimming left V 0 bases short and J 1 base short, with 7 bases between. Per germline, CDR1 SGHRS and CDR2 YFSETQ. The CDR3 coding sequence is TGCGCCAGCAGCTTGGGACACCCGAACACTGAAGCTTTCTTT. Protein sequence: CASSLGHPNTEAFF.

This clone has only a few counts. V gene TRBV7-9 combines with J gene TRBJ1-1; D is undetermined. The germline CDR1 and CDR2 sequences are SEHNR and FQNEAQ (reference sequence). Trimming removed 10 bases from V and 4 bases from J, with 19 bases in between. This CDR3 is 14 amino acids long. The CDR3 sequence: CATRLIPATTEAFF. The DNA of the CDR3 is TGTGCCACCCGACTCATACCAGCTACCACTGAAGCTTTCTTT.

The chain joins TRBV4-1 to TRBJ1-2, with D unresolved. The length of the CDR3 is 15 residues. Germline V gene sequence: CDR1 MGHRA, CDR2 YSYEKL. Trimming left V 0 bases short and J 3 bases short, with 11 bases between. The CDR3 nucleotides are TGCGCCAGCAGCCAAGAAATAGCGGTGGACTATGGCTACACCTTC. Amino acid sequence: CASSQEIAVDYGYTF.

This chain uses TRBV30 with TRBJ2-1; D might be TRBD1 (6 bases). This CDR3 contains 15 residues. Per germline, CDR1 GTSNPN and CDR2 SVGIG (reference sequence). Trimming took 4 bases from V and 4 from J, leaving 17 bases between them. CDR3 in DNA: TGTGCCTGGATTGCGACAGGCAAAAGGTACAATGAGCAGTTCTTC. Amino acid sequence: CAWIATGKRYNEQFF.

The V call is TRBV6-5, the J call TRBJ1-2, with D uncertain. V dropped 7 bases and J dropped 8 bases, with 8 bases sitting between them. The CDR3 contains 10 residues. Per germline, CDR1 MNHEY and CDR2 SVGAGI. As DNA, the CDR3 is TGTGCCAGCATCGGGAAAGGCTACACCTTC. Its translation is CASIGKGYTF.